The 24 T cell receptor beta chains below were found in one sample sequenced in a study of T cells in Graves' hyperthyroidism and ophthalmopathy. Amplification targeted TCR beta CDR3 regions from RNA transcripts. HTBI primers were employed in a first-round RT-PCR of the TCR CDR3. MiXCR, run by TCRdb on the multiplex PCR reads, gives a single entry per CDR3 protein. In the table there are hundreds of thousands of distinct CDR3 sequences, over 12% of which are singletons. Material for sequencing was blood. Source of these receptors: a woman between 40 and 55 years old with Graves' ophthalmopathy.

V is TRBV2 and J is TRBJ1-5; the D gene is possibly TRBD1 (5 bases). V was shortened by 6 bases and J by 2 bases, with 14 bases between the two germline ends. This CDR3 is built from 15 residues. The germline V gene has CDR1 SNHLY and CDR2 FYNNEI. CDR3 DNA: TGTGCCAGCAGGGAAACAGGTTCGGGCAATCAGCCCCAGCATTTT. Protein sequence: CASRETGSGNQPQHF. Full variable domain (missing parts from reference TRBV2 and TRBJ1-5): EPEVTQTPSHQVTQMGQEVILRCVPISNHLYFYWYRQILGQKVEFLVSFYNNEISEKSEIFDDQFSVERPDGSNFTLKIRSTKLEDSAMYFCASRETGSGNQPQHFGDGTRLSIL.

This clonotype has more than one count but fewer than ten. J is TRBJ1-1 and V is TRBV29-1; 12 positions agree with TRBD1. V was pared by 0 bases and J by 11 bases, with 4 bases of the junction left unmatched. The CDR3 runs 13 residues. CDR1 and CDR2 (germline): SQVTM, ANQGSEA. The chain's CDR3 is CSVEDAGQGAAFF. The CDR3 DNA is TGCAGCGTTGAAGATGCGGGACAGGGGGCGGCTTTCTTT.

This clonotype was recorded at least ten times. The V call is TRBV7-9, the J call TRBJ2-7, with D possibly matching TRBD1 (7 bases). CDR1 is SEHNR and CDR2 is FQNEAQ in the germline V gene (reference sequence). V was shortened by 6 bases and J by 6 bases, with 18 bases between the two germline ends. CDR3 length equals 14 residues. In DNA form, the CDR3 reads TGTGCCAGCAGGGAGGGGCCCGGGACAGTCGAGCAGTACTTC. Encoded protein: CASREGPGTVEQYF.

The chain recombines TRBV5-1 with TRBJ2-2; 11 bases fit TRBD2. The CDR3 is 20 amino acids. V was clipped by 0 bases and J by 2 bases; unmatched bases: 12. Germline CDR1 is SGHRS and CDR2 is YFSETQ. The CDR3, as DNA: TGCGCCAGCAGCTTGGCCCCGGGGCTAGCGGGAGGAGATAACACCGGGGAGCTGTTTTTT. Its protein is CASSLAPGLAGGDNTGELFF.

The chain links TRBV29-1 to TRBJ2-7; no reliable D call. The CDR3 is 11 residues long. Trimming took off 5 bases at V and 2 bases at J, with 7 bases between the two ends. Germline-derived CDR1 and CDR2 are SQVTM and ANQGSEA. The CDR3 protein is CSVIRAYEQYF. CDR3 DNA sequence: TGCAGCGTTATCCGGGCCTACGAGCAGTACTTC.

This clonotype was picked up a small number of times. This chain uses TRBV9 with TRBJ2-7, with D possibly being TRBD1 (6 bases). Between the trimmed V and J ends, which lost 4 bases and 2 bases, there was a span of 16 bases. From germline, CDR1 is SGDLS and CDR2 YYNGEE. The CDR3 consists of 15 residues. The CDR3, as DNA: TGTGCCAGCAGCATCACAGGGATGGGGACCTACGAGCAGTACTTC. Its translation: CASSITGMGTYEQYF.

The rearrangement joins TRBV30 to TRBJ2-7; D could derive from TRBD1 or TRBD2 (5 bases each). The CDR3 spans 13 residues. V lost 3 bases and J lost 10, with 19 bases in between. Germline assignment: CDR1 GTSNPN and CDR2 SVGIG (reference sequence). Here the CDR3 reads CAWSSLGASFQYF. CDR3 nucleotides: TGTGCCTGGAGCTCCTTAGGGGCTAGCTTTCAGTACTTC.

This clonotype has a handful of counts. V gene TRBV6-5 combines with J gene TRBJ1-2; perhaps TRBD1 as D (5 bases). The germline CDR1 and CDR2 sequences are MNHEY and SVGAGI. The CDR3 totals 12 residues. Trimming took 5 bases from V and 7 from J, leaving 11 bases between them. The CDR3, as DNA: TGTGCCAGCAGTACCCGACAGACTGGCTACACCTTC. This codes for CASSTRQTGYTF.

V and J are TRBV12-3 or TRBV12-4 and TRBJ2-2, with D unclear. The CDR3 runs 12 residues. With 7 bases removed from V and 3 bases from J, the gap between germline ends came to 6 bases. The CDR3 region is CASTKYTGELFF. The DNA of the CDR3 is TGTGCCAGCACCAAATACACCGGGGAGCTGTTTTTT.

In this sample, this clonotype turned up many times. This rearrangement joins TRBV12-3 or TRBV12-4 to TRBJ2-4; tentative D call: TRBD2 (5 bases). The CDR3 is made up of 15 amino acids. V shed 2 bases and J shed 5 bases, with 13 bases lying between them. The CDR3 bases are TGTGCCAGCAGTTTACGTTCCGGGAATGAAAACATTCAGTACTTC. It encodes CASSLRSGNENIQYF.

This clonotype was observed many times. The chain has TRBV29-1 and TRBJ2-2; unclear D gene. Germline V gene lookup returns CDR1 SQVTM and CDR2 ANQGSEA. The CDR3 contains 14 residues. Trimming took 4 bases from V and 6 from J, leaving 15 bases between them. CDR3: CSVVPFRSPGELFF. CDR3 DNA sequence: TGCAGCGTTGTGCCCTTCCGTAGTCCCGGGGAGCTGTTTTTT.

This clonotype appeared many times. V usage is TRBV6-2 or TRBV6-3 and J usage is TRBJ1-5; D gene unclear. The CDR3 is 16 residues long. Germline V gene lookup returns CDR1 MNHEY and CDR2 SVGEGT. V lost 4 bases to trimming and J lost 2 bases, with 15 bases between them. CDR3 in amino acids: CASSLFRPNGNQPQHF. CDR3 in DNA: TGTGCCAGCAGTTTATTCCGACCCAACGGCAATCAGCCCCAGCATTTT.

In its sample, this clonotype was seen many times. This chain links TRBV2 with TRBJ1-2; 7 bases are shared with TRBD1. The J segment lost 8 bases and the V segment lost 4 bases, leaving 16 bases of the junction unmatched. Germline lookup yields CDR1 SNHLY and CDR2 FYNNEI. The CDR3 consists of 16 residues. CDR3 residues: CASSAVRTGLRQGYTF. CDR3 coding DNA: TGTGCCAGCAGTGCGGTTAGGACAGGCCTGCGGCAAGGCTACACCTTC.

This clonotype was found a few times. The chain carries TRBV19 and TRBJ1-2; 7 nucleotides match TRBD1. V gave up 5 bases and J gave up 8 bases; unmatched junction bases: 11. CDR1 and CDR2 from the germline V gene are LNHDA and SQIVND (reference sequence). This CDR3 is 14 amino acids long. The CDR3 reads CASSPGTENFGYTF. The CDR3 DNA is TGTGCCAGTAGTCCCGGGACAGAAAACTTCGGCTACACCTTC.

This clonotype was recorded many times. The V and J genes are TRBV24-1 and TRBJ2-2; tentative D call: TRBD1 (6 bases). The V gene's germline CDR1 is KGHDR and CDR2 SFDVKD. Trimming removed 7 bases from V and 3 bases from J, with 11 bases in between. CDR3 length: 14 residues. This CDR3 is CATRAGQYTGELFF. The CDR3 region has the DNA TGTGCCACCAGGGCCGGACAGTACACCGGGGAGCTGTTTTTT.

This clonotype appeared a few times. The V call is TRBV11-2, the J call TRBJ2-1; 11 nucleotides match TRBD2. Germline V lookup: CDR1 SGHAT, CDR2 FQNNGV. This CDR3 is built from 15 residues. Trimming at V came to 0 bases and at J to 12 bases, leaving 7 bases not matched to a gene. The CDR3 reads CASSLERLAGKRQFF. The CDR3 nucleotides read TGTGCCAGCAGCTTAGAGAGACTAGCGGGAAAGAGGCAGTTCTTC.

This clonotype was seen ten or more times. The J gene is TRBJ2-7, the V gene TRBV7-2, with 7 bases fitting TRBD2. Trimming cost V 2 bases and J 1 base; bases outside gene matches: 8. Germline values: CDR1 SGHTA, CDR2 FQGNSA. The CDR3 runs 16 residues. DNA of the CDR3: TGTGCCAGCAGCTTAAGTGCGGGAGTAGAATCCTACGAGCAGTACTTC. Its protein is CASSLSAGVESYEQYF.

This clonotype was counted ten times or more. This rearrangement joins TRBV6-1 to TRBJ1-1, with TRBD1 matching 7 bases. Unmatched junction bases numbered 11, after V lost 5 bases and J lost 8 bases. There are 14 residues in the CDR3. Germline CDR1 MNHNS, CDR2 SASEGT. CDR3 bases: TGTGCCAGCAGTCCGAATCTAGACAGGGTGGAAGCTTTCTTT. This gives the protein CASSPNLDRVEAFF.

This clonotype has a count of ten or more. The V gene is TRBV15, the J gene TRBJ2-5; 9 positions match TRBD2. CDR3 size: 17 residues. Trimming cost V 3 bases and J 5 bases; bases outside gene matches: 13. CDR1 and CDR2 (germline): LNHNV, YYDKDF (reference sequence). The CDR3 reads CATSSSTPGLAFETQYF. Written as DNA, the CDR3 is TGTGCCACCAGCAGCTCCACCCCCGGACTAGCGTTTGAGACCCAGTACTTC.

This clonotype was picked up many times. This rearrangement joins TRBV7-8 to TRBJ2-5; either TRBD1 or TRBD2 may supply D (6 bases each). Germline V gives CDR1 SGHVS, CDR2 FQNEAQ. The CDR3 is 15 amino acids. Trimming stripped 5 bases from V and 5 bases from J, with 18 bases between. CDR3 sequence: CASSLTQGRLETQYF. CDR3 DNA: TGTGCCAGCAGCCTAACCCAGGGGAGGTTGGAGACCCAGTACTTC.

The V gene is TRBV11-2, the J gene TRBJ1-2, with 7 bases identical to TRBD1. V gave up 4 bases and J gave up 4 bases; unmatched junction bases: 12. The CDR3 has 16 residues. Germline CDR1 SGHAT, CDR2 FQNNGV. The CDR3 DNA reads TGTGCCAGCAGCTCAGACAGGGAATTCCCTCTCTATGGCTACACCTTC. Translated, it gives CASSSDREFPLYGYTF.

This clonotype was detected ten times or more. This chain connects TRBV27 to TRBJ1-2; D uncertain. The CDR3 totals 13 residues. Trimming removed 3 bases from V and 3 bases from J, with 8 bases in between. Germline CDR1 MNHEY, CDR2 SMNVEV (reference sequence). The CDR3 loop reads CASSFGGHYGYTF. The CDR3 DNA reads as TGTGCCAGCAGTTTTGGAGGGCACTATGGCTACACCTTC.

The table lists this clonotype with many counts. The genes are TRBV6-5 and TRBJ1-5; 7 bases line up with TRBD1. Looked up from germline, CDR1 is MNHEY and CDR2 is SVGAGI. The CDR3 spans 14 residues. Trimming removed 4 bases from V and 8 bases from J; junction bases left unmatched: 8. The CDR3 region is CASSLDRTVEPQHF. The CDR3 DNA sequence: TGTGCCAGCAGTTTGGACAGGACGGTGGAGCCCCAGCATTTT.

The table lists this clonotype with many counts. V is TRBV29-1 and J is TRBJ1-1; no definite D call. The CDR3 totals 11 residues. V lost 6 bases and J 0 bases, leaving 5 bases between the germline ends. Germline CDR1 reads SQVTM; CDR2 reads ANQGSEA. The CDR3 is CSVRLNTEAFF. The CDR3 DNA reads TGCAGCGTCCGACTGAACACTGAAGCTTTCTTT.